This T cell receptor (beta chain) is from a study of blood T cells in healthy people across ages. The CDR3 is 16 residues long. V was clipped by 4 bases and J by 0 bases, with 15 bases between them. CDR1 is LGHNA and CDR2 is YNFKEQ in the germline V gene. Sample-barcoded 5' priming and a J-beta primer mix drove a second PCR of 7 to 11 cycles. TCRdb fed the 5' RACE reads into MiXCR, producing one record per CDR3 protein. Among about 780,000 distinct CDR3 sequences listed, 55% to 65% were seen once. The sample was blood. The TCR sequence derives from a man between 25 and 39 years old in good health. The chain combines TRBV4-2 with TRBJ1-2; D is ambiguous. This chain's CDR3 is CASSPLEGRPNYGYTF. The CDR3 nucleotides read TGTGCCAGCAGCCCGCTGGAGGGCAGACCTAACTATGGCTACACCTTC.